The 32 T cell receptor beta chains below come from one sample, sequenced in a study of OX40 agonist ivuxolimab in advanced cancers. Sequencing used immunoSEQ multiplex PCR; TCRdb keeps in-frame clones, though not all of them. The table has some 50,000 clones, approximately 88% seen once. The sample in question was CD4+ or CD8+ T cells sorted from blood, obtained in a trial of the OX40 agonist ivuxolimab. These receptors came from an adult with an advanced solid tumor such as melanoma, head and neck, liver or kidney cancer.

This clone was picked up one time. The V and J genes are TRBV28 and TRBJ2-1, with D unresolved. From germline, CDR1 is MDHEN and CDR2 SYDVKM. The V end was cut by 5 bases, the J end by 8 bases, with 16 bases between. CDR3 length equals 14 residues. CDR3 bases: TGTGCCAGCAGTCCGACCGCGGCGCCTTATGAGCAGTTCTTC. As protein: CASSPTAAPYEQFF.

The chain joins TRBV6-5 to TRBJ2-2; no clear D. Looked up from germline, CDR1 is MNHEY and CDR2 is SVGAGI. The germline V and J ends were trimmed by 3 bases and 4 bases, with 6 bases remaining between them. This CDR3 has 13 amino acids. The DNA for the CDR3 is TGTGCCAGCAGTTATTCCCGCACCGGGGAGCTGTTTTTT. This encodes CASSYSRTGELFF.

The chain couples TRBV20-1 to TRBJ2-3; no clear D. V was cut by 6 bases and J by 4 bases, with 5 bases left in between. The CDR3 has 10 amino acids. Germline loops: CDR1 DFQATT, CDR2 SNEGSKA (reference sequence). CDR3 DNA: TGCAGTGCCCGAGCAGATACGCAGTATTTT. Amino acids: CSARADTQYF.

The chain links TRBV29-1 to TRBJ1-1; possible D gene TRBD1, 5 bases. Germline V lookup: CDR1 SQVTM, CDR2 ANQGSEA. V was pared by 1 base and J by 5 bases, with 5 bases between. This CDR3 has 11 amino acids. As DNA, the CDR3 is TGCAGCGTTGAAGCAGGGACTGAAGCTTTCTTT. Its translation: CSVEAGTEAFF. The full variable domain, with the rest looked up from reference TRBV29-1 and TRBJ1-1, is SAVISQKPSRDICQRGTSLTIQCQVDSQVTMMFWYRQQPGQSLTLIATANQGSEATYESGFVIDKFPISRPNLTFSTLTVSNMSPEDSSIYLCSVEAGTEAFFGQGTRLTVV.

The chain carries TRBV2 and TRBJ2-3; no reliable D call. Looked up from germline, CDR1 is SNHLY and CDR2 is FYNNEI. Between the trimmed V and J ends, which lost 5 bases and 1 base, there was a span of 16 bases. The CDR3 covers 16 residues. CDR3 in DNA: TGTGCCAGCAGTCGAAATACAGAGATTCGCACAGATACGCAGTATTTT. As protein: CASSRNTEIRTDTQYF.

V gene TRBV7-9 combines with J gene TRBJ1-1; maybe TRBD1 (5 bases). This CDR3 contains 11 residues. Germline CDR1 SEHNR, CDR2 FQNEAQ (reference sequence). V was shortened by 9 bases and J by 1 base, with 6 bases between the two germline ends. CDR3 coding DNA: TGTGCCAGTCAGGGGAACACTGAAGCTTTCTTT. Protein: CASQGNTEAFF.

The rearrangement uses TRBV28 and TRBJ2-7; D ambiguous. The CDR3 loop spans 15 amino acids. Trimming took off 2 bases at V and 7 bases at J, with 18 bases between the two ends. The germline V gene encodes CDR1 MDHEN and CDR2 SYDVKM. The CDR3 region has the DNA TGTGCCAGCAGTTTACCCCGGACGTCCTCTAGGGAGCAGTACTTC. The encoded protein is CASSLPRTSSREQYF.

The chain has TRBV7-9 and TRBJ1-2; TRBD1 might be the D (5 bases). Germline V gene lookup returns CDR1 SEHNR and CDR2 FQNEAQ (reference sequence). The CDR3 is 13 residues long. Trimming left V 5 bases short and J 4 bases short, with 11 bases between. The CDR3 bases are TGTGCCAGCAGCCCACAGGCAACCTATGGCTACACCTTC. Translated: CASSPQATYGYTF.

The V and J genes are TRBV28 and TRBJ2-7, with 12 bases lining up with TRBD2. V shed 7 bases and J 6 bases; nucleotides not matched to a gene: 7. The CDR3 covers 14 residues. CDR1 is MDHEN and CDR2 is SYDVKM in the germline V gene. CDR3 region: CASTRTSGTVEQYF. In DNA form, the CDR3 reads TGTGCCAGCACACGGACTAGCGGGACTGTCGAGCAGTACTTC.

The chain recombines TRBV7-9 with TRBJ2-2; D is unclear. CDR3 length: 14 amino acids. V dropped 7 bases and J dropped 4 bases, with 13 bases sitting between them. Germline assignment: CDR1 SEHNR and CDR2 FQNEAQ (reference sequence). CDR3 region: CASTLLDVTGELFF. In DNA, the CDR3 is TGTGCCAGCACCCTCCTGGACGTCACCGGGGAGCTGTTTTTT.

The chain employs TRBV6-4 and TRBJ2-3; 7 bases are a match to TRBD2. Germline values: CDR1 MRHNA, CDR2 SNTAGT. V trimming: 0 bases; J trimming: 1 base; junction bases outside the gene matches: 4. This CDR3 comprises 16 residues. DNA of the CDR3: TGTGCCAGCAGTGACTCCCTGGGGGGGGGCACAGATACGCAGTATTTT. This encodes CASSDSLGGGTDTQYF.

This clone was seen more than once but under ten times. CDR3 DNA sequence: TGTGCCAGCACCAGGGACAGGGGACCGCACGAGCAGTACTTC. As protein: CASTRDRGPHEQYF. The chain combines TRBV2 with TRBJ2-7; TRBD1 agrees at 10 bases. The V gene end was trimmed by 7 bases and the J gene end by 5 bases; junction bases not matched to a gene: 8. CDR3 size: 14 residues. Germline values: CDR1 SNHLY, CDR2 FYNNEI. Looking up the rest from reference TRBV2 and TRBJ2-7 gives the full variable domain: EPEVTQTPSHQVTQMGQEVILRCVPISNHLYFYWYRQILGQKVEFLVSFYNNEISEKSEIFDDQFSVERPDGSNFTLKIRSTKLEDSAMYFCASTRDRGPHEQYFGPGTRLTVT.

The V gene is TRBV5-1, the J gene TRBJ1-5; D may be TRBD1 (6 bases). V dropped 4 bases and J dropped 4 bases, with 21 bases sitting between them. Per germline, CDR1 SGHRS and CDR2 YFSETQ. CDR3 length: 17 amino acids. In nucleotides, the CDR3 is TGCGCCAGCAGCCCCCAGGGGACCTCTCCAGGAAATCAGCCCCAGCATTTT. As protein: CASSPQGTSPGNQPQHF.

This sequence joins TRBV19 and TRBJ2-2; TRBD1 agrees at 12 bases. With 9 bases clipped from V and 6 bases from J, the junction kept 8 bases outside the gene matches. In germline, CDR1 is LNHDA, CDR2 SQIVND (reference sequence). CDR3 length: 15 amino acids. The CDR3 reads CASRRGTGGSGELFF. The DNA of the CDR3 is TGTGCCAGCAGGAGAGGGACAGGGGGCTCCGGGGAGCTGTTTTTT.

The chain employs TRBV28 and TRBJ2-1, with 7 bases aligning to TRBD1. The CDR3 loop spans 15 amino acids. Germline CDR1 is MDHEN and CDR2 is SYDVKM. V shed 6 bases and J 10 bases; nucleotides not matched to a gene: 15. The DNA for the CDR3 is TGTGCCAGCAGAGAAACAGGGGTGTCCCCTCGAGAGCAGTTCTTC. Protein: CASRETGVSPREQFF.

This chain's CDR3 is CAWSKGPEQYF. For the CDR3, the DNA is TGTGCCTGGAGTAAAGGTCCCGAGCAGTACTTC. V gene TRBV30 combines with J gene TRBJ2-7; D not resolved. The V end lost 2 bases, the J end lost 6 bases, and 8 bases lay between the germline ends. CDR1 and CDR2 (germline): GTSNPN, SVGIG (reference sequence). This CDR3 is built from 11 residues.

CDR3 sequence reads: CASQASTGGLQETQYF. DNA for the CDR3: TGTGCCAGCCAGGCCTCGACGGGAGGACTCCAAGAGACCCAGTACTTC. The rearrangement joins TRBV7-6 to TRBJ2-5, with 7 bases matching TRBD2. Losses at the gene ends were 8 bases for V and 1 base for J; bases not matched to a gene: 13. This CDR3 contains 16 residues. Germline V gene lookup returns CDR1 SGHVS and CDR2 FNYEAQ.

About this clone: One junction end disagrees with the germline gene, perhaps due to a read error. As DNA, the CDR3 is TGTGCCACTAGTACCCGGACTAATGAAAAACTGTTTTTT. It translates to CATSTRTNEKLFF. The chain couples TRBV19 to TRBJ1-4; D gene uncertain. Germline V CDR1 and CDR2: LNHDA, SQIVND (reference sequence). The length of the CDR3 is 13 residues.

This rearrangement joins TRBV11-2 to TRBJ1-6; D not resolved. Germline lookup yields CDR1 SGHAT and CDR2 FQNNGV. This CDR3 comprises 13 residues. V was pared by 2 bases and J by 9 bases, with 8 bases between. The CDR3 DNA reads as TGTGCCAGCAGCTTAACCGCATTTTCACCCCTCCACTTT. It is translated as CASSLTAFSPLHF.

This chain links TRBV6-5 with TRBJ2-3; D is ambiguous. The V end lost 6 bases, the J end lost 6 bases, and 13 bases lay between the germline ends. The length of the CDR3 is 13 residues. In germline, CDR1 is MNHEY, CDR2 SVGAGI. CDR3 nucleotide sequence: TGTGCCAGCAGCCCGGTCCTCCGGGATACGCAGTATTTT. Translation gives CASSPVLRDTQYF.

The rearrangement joins TRBV11-2 to TRBJ2-1, with no clear D. Germline V gives CDR1 SGHAT, CDR2 FQNNGV. V shed 0 bases and J shed 10 bases, with 7 bases lying between them. The CDR3 spans 12 residues. CDR3 coding DNA: TGTGCCAGCAGCTTAGACAGCCTCGAGCAGTTCTTC. Amino acids: CASSLDSLEQFF.

The rearrangement uses TRBV28 and TRBJ2-2, with TRBD1 as a possible D gene (6 bases). This CDR3 contains 16 residues. With 5 bases removed from V and 6 bases from J, the gap between germline ends came to 19 bases. Germline CDR1 MDHEN, CDR2 SYDVKM. The CDR3 spells CASSLPAPTGAGELFF. CDR3 coding DNA: TGTGCCAGCAGTCTACCGGCCCCGACAGGAGCCGGGGAGCTGTTTTTT.

V and J are TRBV19 and TRBJ2-3; 8 positions match TRBD1. The CDR3 has 17 amino acids. V was pared by 3 bases and J by 0 bases, with 8 bases of the junction left unmatched. Per germline, CDR1 LNHDA and CDR2 SQIVND (reference sequence). For the CDR3, the DNA is TGTGCCAGTAGTATTCGACCAGACAGGGGAAGCACAGATACGCAGTATTTT. This codes for CASSIRPDRGSTDTQYF.

V and J are TRBV27 and TRBJ1-2; D gene ambiguous. This CDR3 contains 11 residues. Germline V gives CDR1 MNHEY, CDR2 SMNVEV (reference sequence). Trimming removed 11 bases at V and 5 bases at J, with 12 bases between. CDR3 residues: CAAGDFYGYTF. As DNA, the CDR3 is TGTGCCGCGGGAGATTTTTATGGCTACACCTTC.

This chain connects TRBV6-1 to TRBJ1-3; D gene unclear. CDR1 is MNHNS and CDR2 is SASEGT in the germline V gene. V was cut by 9 bases and J by 8 bases, with 14 bases left in between. The length of the CDR3 is 12 residues. In DNA form, the CDR3 reads TGTGCCAGATTAGGTGGTTTAGACACCATATATTTT. Translation: CARLGGLDTIYF.

The V gene is TRBV25-1, the J gene TRBJ1-2, with 9 nucleotides matching TRBD1. This CDR3 comprises 14 residues. Germline V gene data show CDR1 as MGHDK and CDR2 as SYGVNS. V shed 7 bases, J shed 6 bases, and the junction held 9 bases outside the gene matches. CDR3 residues: CASKMTGTGNGYTF. Here the CDR3 DNA reads TGTGCCAGCAAGATGACCGGGACAGGGAATGGCTACACCTTC.

The chain employs TRBV9 and TRBJ2-1, with 7 bases matching TRBD2. The CDR3 is made up of 15 amino acids. Germline trimming cut 1 base from V and 4 bases from J; bases unmatched to any gene: 5. The germline V gene has CDR1 SGDLS and CDR2 YYNGEE. The CDR3 DNA is TGTGCCAGCAGCGTACGCAGCGGGGTGTACAATGAGCAGTTCTTC. Protein sequence: CASSVRSGVYNEQFF.

The genes are TRBV18 and TRBJ2-7; TRBD2 matches at 13 bases. The CDR3 contains 15 residues. The germline CDR1 and CDR2 sequences are KGHSH and LQKENI. V shed 4 bases, J shed 3 bases, and the junction held 3 bases outside the gene matches. The DNA for the CDR3 is TGTGCCAGCTCACTGGGACTAGCGGGACACTACGAGCAGTACTTC. This gives the protein CASSLGLAGHYEQYF.

The gene calls are TRBV5-4 and TRBJ1-1; 7 nucleotides line up with TRBD1. The germline CDR1 and CDR2 sequences are SGHNT and YYREEE (reference sequence). The CDR3 length is 16 residues. Trimming removed 5 bases from V and 2 bases from J; junction bases left unmatched: 12. In DNA, the CDR3 is TGTGCCAGCAGTCAGGGGGTTTACGAAGCCAACACTGAAGCTTTCTTT. Translating gives CASSQGVYEANTEAFF.

The chain employs TRBV4-1 and TRBJ2-3; the match to TRBD2 covers 12 bases. The germline V gene encodes CDR1 MGHRA and CDR2 YSYEKL. V was pared by 1 base and J by 0 bases, with 5 bases of the junction left unmatched. The CDR3 spans 18 residues. Here the CDR3 reads CASSQGPGTSGSTDTQYF. In nucleotides, the CDR3 is TGCGCCAGCAGCCAAGGTCCGGGGACTAGCGGGAGCACAGATACGCAGTATTTT.

This chain uses TRBV7-2 with TRBJ2-3, with D hard to call. The CDR3 runs to 14 residues. Trimming pared 5 bases from V and 8 bases from J, leaving 17 bases between. Germline V gene sequence: CDR1 SGHTA, CDR2 FQGNSA. The CDR3 loop is CASSPTGPHFTQYF. CDR3 sequence (DNA): TGTGCCAGCAGCCCCACCGGACCCCATTTTACGCAGTATTTT.

CDR3 residues: CASSFGQYGTEAFF. CDR3 bases: TGTGCCAGCAGCTTTGGACAGTACGGCACTGAAGCTTTCTTT. The chain employs TRBV7-9 and TRBJ1-1, with D perhaps matching TRBD1 (6 bases). CDR1 and CDR2 (germline): SEHNR, FQNEAQ (reference sequence). This CDR3 has 14 residues. Trimming left V 3 bases short and J 4 bases short, with 12 bases between. Complete variable domain (other parts from reference TRBV7-9 and TRBJ1-1): DTGVSQNPRHKITKRGQNVTFRCDPISEHNRLYWYRQTLGQGPEFLTYFQNEAQLEKSRLLSDRFSAERPKGSFSTLEIQRTEQGDSAMYLCASSFGQYGTEAFFGQGTRLTVV.